The source of this T cell receptor beta chain is a study of T cell responses to AZD1222 COVID-19 vaccine. Profiling relied on immunoSEQ multiplex PCR, and the TCRdb table lists in-frame clones only, not all of them. The sample holds around 130,000 clones; 89% are singletons and the top ten take around 4.7%. There are many counts of this clone. This CDR3 region has 15 residues. CDR1 SGHVS and CDR2 FNYEAQ come from the germline V gene. J lost 3 bases, V lost 3 bases, and 4 bases had no gene match. The sequenced sample was peripheral blood, obtained on day 0 of AZD1222 vaccination. This TCR came from an adult in good health. V and J are TRBV7-6 and TRBJ2-7; 11 bases fit TRBD1. The CDR3 coding sequence is TGTGCCAGCAGCTTCGGGACAGGGGGACTCTACGAGCAGTACTTC. It encodes CASSFGTGGLYEQYF.